The 3 T cell receptor beta chains below come from one sample, sequenced in a study of a mutant IDH1 vaccine in newly diagnosed glioma. Described time point: week 35, safety follow-up. Doses consisted of 300 ug of mutant IDH1 20-mer peptide each, paired with topical imiquimod. Assay: immunoSEQ multiplex PCR; the TCRdb copy retains only in-frame clones and omits some. The table has fewer than 35,000 clones, approximately 80% seen once. These receptors have no identified antigens. The specimen was PBMCs, collected from a glioma patient whose treatment included an IDH1 peptide vaccine. The receptors were gathered from a middle-aged woman with glioma.

The V and J genes are TRBV29-1 and TRBJ2-7; 9 bases map to TRBD2. Trimming took 3 bases from V and 3 from J; bases not matched to a gene: 12. CDR3 length equals 16 residues. The V gene's germline CDR1 is SQVTM and CDR2 ANQGSEA. The CDR3 nucleotides are TGCAGCGTTGAGTGGGGGGAGGCTAGCGGGGTCTACGAGCAGTACTTC. Residues: CSVEWGEASGVYEQYF.

The rearrangement uses TRBV18 and TRBJ2-7; maybe TRBD1 (5 bases). Trimming took off 6 bases at V and 0 bases at J, with 15 bases between the two ends. This CDR3 contains 15 residues. The germline V gene has CDR1 KGHSH and CDR2 LQKENI. The CDR3 loop reads CASSGQPGPSYEQYF. The CDR3 DNA reads TGTGCCAGCTCTGGACAACCCGGTCCCTCCTACGAGCAGTACTTC.

V is TRBV4-3 and J is TRBJ1-6; D is unclear. Per germline, CDR1 LGHNA and CDR2 YSLEER. This CDR3 contains 15 residues. Deletions cut 0 bases from V and 9 bases from J, with 12 bases between. The CDR3 here is CASSQDGDGISPLHF. The CDR3 nucleotides read TGCGCCAGCAGCCAAGATGGGGATGGGATTTCACCCCTCCACTTT.